These T cell receptor beta chains were read from a single sample in a study of blood T cells in healthy people across ages. Via MiXCR, TCRdb re-called the 5' RACE reads, giving one row per CDR3 protein. The table lists some 1,800,000 distinct CDR3 sequences, about 39% of them singletons. Material: blood. These receptors were obtained from a human donor in good health. CDR3s include the opening cysteine and the closing phenylalanine or tryptophan. The order of the fields is CDR3 length, D gene, clone size, J gene, V gene, CDR3 DNA, CDR3 protein. A D gene is named only where the DNA matches it firmly. Expanded clones get a size class; other rows say once, few or many, or leave the size out.

16	TRBD2	few	TRBJ2-1	TRBV27	TGTGCCAGCAGTAACGTCCTAGCGGGGGGGCCCAATGAGCAGTTCTTC	CASSNVLAGGPNEQFF
13	NA	NA	TRBJ2-7	TRBV29-1	TGCAGCGTTTCGGGTGAGACGCCCTACGAGCAGTACTTC	CSVSGETPYEQYF
15	NA	few	TRBJ1-1	TRBV5-5	TGTGCCAGCAGCTTGATCTCTCGAGTAAGCGGAGAAGCTTTCTTT	CASSLISRVSGEAFF
13	NA	NA	TRBJ1-1	TRBV6-5	TGTGCCACCTCAAATATCTTGAACACTGAAGCTTTCTTT	CATSNILNTEAFF
15	TRBD1	NA	TRBJ1-6	TRBV12-3/TRBV12-4	TGTGCCAGCAGTATAGAGACAGGGTATAATTCACCCCTCCACTTT	CASSIETGYNSPLHF
14	NA	NA	TRBJ2-5	TRBV15	TGTGCCACCAGCAGAGGCCCGGGGAAAGAGACCCAGTACTTC	CATSRGPGKETQYF
15	NA	NA	TRBJ2-3	TRBV18	TGTGCCCGCTCACCATCCAGGGCCTCGGAAGGTACGCAGTATTTT	CARSPSRASEGTQYF
16	NA	few	TRBJ2-7	TRBV15	TGTGCCACCAGCAGAGCTACATCGGATCGCGGCCACGAGCAGTACTTC	CATSRATSDRGHEQYF
15	NA	NA	TRBJ1-1	TRBV5-1	TGCGCCAACAGCTTGGGGCGGGGCCGGGGCACTGAAGCTTTCTTT	CANSLGRGRGTEAFF
11	NA	NA	TRBJ1-1	TRBV29-1	TGCAGCGCCAAATGGAGCACTGAAGCTTTCTTT	CSAKWSTEAFF
14	NA	NA	TRBJ1-1	TRBV7-9	TGTGCCAGCAGCACCGCGGTCGTGAACACTGAAGCTTTCTTT	CASSTAVVNTEAFF
16	NA	NA	TRBJ2-1	TRBV7-9	TGTGCCAGCAGCCCCTATGGGAGTCAGTCCTACAATGAGCAGTTCTTC	CASSPYGSQSYNEQFF
14	NA	NA	TRBJ2-6	TRBV10-3	TGTGCCACCAGGACCCCTGACGGGGCCACCGTCCTGACTTTC	CATRTPDGATVLTF
16	TRBD1	few	TRBJ1-1	TRBV5-1	TGCGCCAGCAGCTTGGATGGGACAGCTTTCAACACTGAAGCTTTCTTT	CASSLDGTAFNTEAFF
15	NA	few	TRBJ2-7	TRBV4-1	TGCGCCAGCAGCCAAGAGGGAAGTCTAAGCTACGAGCAGTACTTC	CASSQEGSLSYEQYF
14	TRBD1	NA	TRBJ2-6	TRBV6-1	TGTGCCAGCAGTACAGGGGACGGGGCCAACGTCCTGACTTTC	CASSTGDGANVLTF
13	NA	many	TRBJ1-2	TRBV6-5	TGTGCCAGCAGCTCCGGGGGATTGGATGGCTACACCTTC	CASSSGGLDGYTF
15	NA	once	TRBJ1-5	TRBV20-1	TGCAGTGCTAGAGATTGGGCGGGTAGCAATCGGCCCCAGCATTTT	CSARDWAGSNRPQHF
15	NA	few	TRBJ2-7	TRBV10-3	TGTGCCATCAGTGAGTCGATACTGGGGGGCTACGAGCAGTACTTC	CAISESILGGYEQYF
17	NA	NA	TRBJ1-2	TRBV7-2	TGTGCCAGCAGCTTATTGAGGGTCGAGATTAAGAGCTATGGCTACACCTTC	CASSLLRVEIKSYGYTF
15	NA	NA	TRBJ2-5	TRBV15	TGTGCCACCAGCAGAAGAGGCAGGGATCTGGAGACCCAGTACTTC	CATSRRGRDLETQYF
13	NA	once	TRBJ1-1	TRBV6-2/TRBV6-3	TGTGCCAGCATTGACACAATGAACACTGAAGCTTTCTTT	CASIDTMNTEAFF
13	NA	few	TRBJ1-2	TRBV24-1	TGTGCCACCAGTGATAACCAAAACTATGGCTACACCTTC	CATSDNQNYGYTF
16	NA	NA	TRBJ1-5	TRBV7-9	TGTGCCAGCAGCCGAATGACCGGACAGTTTCATCAGCCCCAGCATTTT	CASSRMTGQFHQPQHF
16	TRBD1	once	TRBJ2-1	TRBV2	TGTGCCAGCAGCCGCCCGCCCGGGACAGAGGGTGGTGAGCAGTTCTTC	CASSRPPGTEGGEQFF
16	TRBD2	few	TRBJ2-3	TRBV7-2	TGTGCCAGCAGCTTAAGGGCTAGCGGGGGGGCAAGTACGCAGTATTTT	CASSLRASGGASTQYF
17	NA	NA	TRBJ2-7	TRBV5-1	TGCGCCAGCAGCTTCTTTACGTTCACAGACAGCCACAATGAGCAGTACTTC	CASSFFTFTDSHNEQYF
16	NA	few	TRBJ2-1	TRBV3-1	TGTGCCAGCAGCCAAGTATCGGGACAACCCTACAATGAGCAGTTCTTC	CASSQVSGQPYNEQFF
13	NA	NA	TRBJ1-1	TRBV7-6	TGTGCCAGCAGCGCTAGCAGATATGACTTGACTTTCTTT	CASSASRYDLTFF
15	TRBD1	NA	TRBJ2-7	TRBV10-3	TGTGCCATCAGGGAGACAGGGGACTTTGCTTACGAGCAGTACTTC	CAIRETGDFAYEQYF
16	TRBD2	few	TRBJ2-3	TRBV11-3	TGTGCCAGCACTCCCGAGTGGCGGGGGGTAGGGGATACGCAGTATTTT	CASTPEWRGVGDTQYF
13	NA	few	TRBJ2-3	TRBV29-1	TGCAGCCACGCAGGGGCGAGCACAGATACGCAGTATTTT	CSHAGASTDTQYF
15	NA	NA	TRBJ1-5	TRBV6-1	TGTGCCAGCAGAACCGGACAGTCTAGCAATCAGCCCCAGCATTTT	CASRTGQSSNQPQHF
17	TRBD2	NA	TRBJ2-3	TRBV4-3	TGCGCCAGCAGCCAAGATGAGGGACTACTCTACACAGATACGCAGTATTTT	CASSQDEGLLYTDTQYF
17	TRBD1	NA	TRBJ1-5	TRBV20-1	TGCAGTGCTAGGGCCGGGACAGGAACACGTCGCAATCAGCCCCAGCATTTT	CSARAGTGTRRNQPQHF
14	NA	many	TRBJ2-5	TRBV29-1	TGCAGCGCTCGACCGACGAGCCAAGAGTGGACCCAGTACTTC	CSARPTSQEWTQYF
12	NA	few	TRBJ1-2	TRBV30	TGTGCCTGGAGTTTAGGGGTCTATGGCTACACCTTC	CAWSLGVYGYTF
19	TRBD2	few	TRBJ2-3	TRBV7-9	TGTGCCAGCAGCACCTTGCTGGCGGGGGGGCCGTCTAGCACAGATACGCAGTATTTT	CASSTLLAGGPSSTDTQYF
11	NA	few	TRBJ1-1	TRBV12-3/TRBV12-4	TGTGCTAGCAGTGCAGGAGTTCGCGCTTTCTTT	CASSAGVRAFF
16	TRBD1	NA	TRBJ2-7	TRBV4-3	TGCGCCAGCAGCGCACAAACCGGGACAGGGGTTTACGAGCAGTACTTC	CASSAQTGTGVYEQYF
13	NA	NA	TRBJ2-2	TRBV10-3	TGTGCCATCAGTGAAGTTAACACCGGGGAGCTGTTTTTT	CAISEVNTGELFF
16	TRBD1	few	TRBJ1-2	TRBV2	TGTGCCAGCAGACATAACAACAGGGGGGCTAACTATGGCTACACCTTC	CASRHNNRGANYGYTF
16	TRBD1	NA	TRBJ1-2	TRBV7-2	TGTGCCAGCAGAATCGACAGGGGGCGGGTAGTCGGTGGCTACACCTTC	CASRIDRGRVVGGYTF
15	TRBD1	few	TRBJ1-2	TRBV28	TGTGCCAGCAGTTTATTTCCGGGACAGGGGTACGGCTACACCTTC	CASSLFPGQGYGYTF
16	TRBD2	many	TRBJ2-1	TRBV6-5	TGTGCCAGCAGTCCGCCCGCGGGGGGCCCGTACAATGAGCAGTTCTTC	CASSPPAGGPYNEQFF
12	NA	NA	TRBJ1-6	TRBV28	TGTGCCAGCAGTTTATTGGCATCACCCCTCCACTTT	CASSLLASPLHF
15	NA	few	TRBJ2-1	TRBV20-1	TGCAGTGCTAGAGAAAGGGGGGGGGCCTACAATGAGCAGTTCTTC	CSARERGGAYNEQFF
14	NA	few	TRBJ1-1	TRBV12-3/TRBV12-4	TGTGCCAGCAGAACTGACGGTGGGAGCACTGAAGCTTTCTTT	CASRTDGGSTEAFF
14	TRBD1	many	TRBJ2-3	TRBV7-2	TGTGCCAGCAGCTTTGGACAGGATCCAGATACGCAGTATTTT	CASSFGQDPDTQYF
13	NA	few	TRBJ1-2	TRBV2	TGTGCCAGCAGTGATACAGGGAATCCTGGCTACACCTTC	CASSDTGNPGYTF
15	NA	many	TRBJ2-7	TRBV4-3	TGCGCCAGCAGCCAAGATGTAGACGGGACCTACGAGCAGTACTTC	CASSQDVDGTYEQYF
13	TRBD1	few	TRBJ2-7	TRBV6-2/TRBV6-3	TGTGCCAGCAGGGGACAGGACTCCTACGAGCAGTACTTC	CASRGQDSYEQYF